This TCR beta chain comes out of a study of response to subunit inactivated influenza vaccine. Findings of the study overall: T cells newly recruited by each seasonal influenza vaccination are few, the authors suggested.

This clonotype was detected only a few times. The antigen is unknown. Trimming removed 3 bases from V and 6 bases from J, with 12 bases in between. The CDR3 loop spans 13 amino acids. Germline V gene sequence: CDR1 LGHNA, CDR2 YSLEER. One entry per CDR3 protein results from TCRdb running MiXCR on the RT-PCR reads. The sample yields more than 400,000 distinct CDR3 sequences, approximately 7.3% seen once. The rearrangement joins TRBV4-3 to TRBJ2-7, with a possible D match to TRBD1 (6 bases). The sequences come from PBMCs from blood, collected around 25 months after vaccination. This sequence originates from a man between 50 and 69 years old who received an inactivated influenza vaccine. DNA of the CDR3: TGCGCCAGCAGCCAGGGGGCAGGGTTCGAGCAGTACTTC. Protein: CASSQGAGFEQYF.